This TCR beta chain was found in a study of blood T cell repertoires in COVID-19. Study-level background: There were acute and convalescent COVID-19 samples, and they came from the United States, Italy and Spain. Nucleic acid was either cDNA or gDNA, and it came from T cells, B-cell-depleted T cells, or PBMCs.

In the source study's methods: Reference gene primer amplification gave estimated nucleated cell counts. The protocol was immunoSEQ multiplex PCR, while the TCRdb copy is restricted to in-frame clones and leaves out a portion. The DNA gave D and trimming, while V, J and clone size come from that table. The table shows 90,000 to 100,000 clones, with roughly 86% occurring only once. V shed 3 bases and J 7 bases; nucleotides not matched to a gene: 7. CDR1 and CDR2 from the germline V gene are SGDLS and YYNGEE. The CDR3 totals 15 residues. The sequence was obtained from a man aged 45-60 years with acute or convalescent COVID-19. This chain links TRBV9 with TRBJ2-1, with 10 bases identical to TRBD2. Sequenced input: peripheral blood. Here the CDR3 reads CASSASGSSVNEQFF. In nucleotides, the CDR3 is TGTGCCAGCAGCGCTAGCGGGAGTTCTGTGAATGAGCAGTTCTTC.